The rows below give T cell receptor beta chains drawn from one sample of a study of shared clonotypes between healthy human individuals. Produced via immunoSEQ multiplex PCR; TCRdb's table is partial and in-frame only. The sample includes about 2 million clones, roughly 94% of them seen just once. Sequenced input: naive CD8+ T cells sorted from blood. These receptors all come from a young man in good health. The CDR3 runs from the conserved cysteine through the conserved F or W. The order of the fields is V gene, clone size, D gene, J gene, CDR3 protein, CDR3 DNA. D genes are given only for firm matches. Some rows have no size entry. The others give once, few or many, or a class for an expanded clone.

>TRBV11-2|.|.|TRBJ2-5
CASSLYGGLETQYF
TGTGCCAGCAGCTTATACGGGGGCTTGGAGACCCAGTACTTC
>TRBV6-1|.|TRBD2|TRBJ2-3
CASSESSGGRTDTQYF
TGTGCCAGCAGTGAGTCTAGCGGGGGACGCACAGATACGCAGTATTTT
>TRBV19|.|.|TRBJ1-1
CASSIFPPGAGRLDTEAFF
TGTGCCAGTAGTATATTCCCACCGGGGGCCGGCCGCCTGGACACTGAAGCTTTCTTT
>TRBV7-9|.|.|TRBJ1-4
CASSFAGKRTNEKLFF
TGTGCCAGCAGCTTTGCAGGGAAGAGAACTAATGAAAAACTGTTTTTT
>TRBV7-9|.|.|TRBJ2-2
CASSSDEEEFSNTGELFF
TGTGCCAGCAGCTCGGATGAGGAGGAGTTTAGTAACACCGGGGAGCTGTTTTTT
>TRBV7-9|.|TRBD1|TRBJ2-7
CASSNTPGQGAYEQYF
TGTGCCAGCAGCAATACACCGGGACAGGGGGCCTACGAGCAGTACTTC
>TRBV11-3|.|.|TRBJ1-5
CASSPRGARPQHF
TGTGCCAGCAGCCCCCGGGGGGCGAGGCCCCAGCATTTT
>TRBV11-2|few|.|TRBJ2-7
CASSLDRSEQYF
TGTGCCAGCAGCTTAGATCGGAGCGAGCAGTACTTC
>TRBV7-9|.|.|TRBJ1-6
CASSDAVLRSSYNSPLHF
TGTGCCAGCAGCGACGCGGTGCTGAGGAGCTCCTATAATTCACCCCTCCACTTT
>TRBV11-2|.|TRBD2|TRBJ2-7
CASSRDYLSYEQYF
TGTGCCAGCAGCCGGGACTACCTAAGCTACGAGCAGTACTTC
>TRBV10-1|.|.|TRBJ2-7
CASNGGQGYEQYF
TGCGCCAGCAACGGGGGCCAGGGCTACGAGCAGTACTTC
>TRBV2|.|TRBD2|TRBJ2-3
CASAGGPTDTQYF
TGTGCCAGCGCGGGGGGCCCCACAGATACGCAGTATTTT
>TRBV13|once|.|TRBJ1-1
CASSLGQNTEAFF
TGTGCCAGCAGCTTAGGACAGAACACTGAAGCTTTCTTT
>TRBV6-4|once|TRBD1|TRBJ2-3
CASSDTGQLGSTDTQYF
TGTGCCAGCAGTGACACGGGACAGTTGGGATCCACAGATACGCAGTATTTT
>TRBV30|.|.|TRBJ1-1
CAWYGDYDTEAFF
TGTGCCTGGTATGGGGATTATGACACTGAAGCTTTCTTT
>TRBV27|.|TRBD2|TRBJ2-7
CASRPGLAKNEQYF
TGTGCCAGCCGACCTGGACTAGCAAAAAATGAGCAGTACTTC
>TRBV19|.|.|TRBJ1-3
CASSPSQGSLDSGNTIYF
TGTGCCAGTAGTCCAAGCCAGGGATCGCTCGACTCTGGAAACACCATATATTTT
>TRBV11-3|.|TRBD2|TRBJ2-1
CASSLVSGSPGNEQFF
TGTGCCAGCAGCTTAGTAAGCGGGAGTCCTGGCAATGAGCAGTTCTTC
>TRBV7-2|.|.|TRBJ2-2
CASSLGLPPNTGELFF
TGTGCCAGCAGCTTAGGACTCCCCCCGAACACCGGGGAGCTGTTTTTT
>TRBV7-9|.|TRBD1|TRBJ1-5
CASSSGDRLSNQPQHF
TGTGCCAGCAGCTCCGGGGACAGACTCAGCAATCAGCCCCAGCATTTT
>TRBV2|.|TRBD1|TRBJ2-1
CASTGPRQGAYNEQFF
TGTGCCAGCACCGGCCCCAGACAGGGGGCCTACAATGAGCAGTTCTTC
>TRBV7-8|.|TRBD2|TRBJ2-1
CASSSSRLAGDDEQFF
TGTGCCAGCAGCTCTTCCCGACTAGCGGGAGATGATGAGCAGTTCTTC
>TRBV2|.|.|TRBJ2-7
CASSLSYEQYF
TGTGCCAGCAGTCTCTCTTACGAGCAGTACTTC